This TCR beta chain was sequenced for a study of blood T cell repertoires in COVID-19. Germline V CDR1 and CDR2: GTSNPN, SVGIG (reference sequence). The CDR3 spans 13 residues. Original analysis: It was from reference gene primer amplification that nucleated cell counts were estimated. TCRdb keeps only in-frame clones here, not all; method: immunoSEQ multiplex PCR. V and J calls and clone size come straight from that table; D and trimming were deduced from the DNA. Of about 72,000 clones in the sample, around 85% were seen once. The chain is built from TRBV30 and TRBJ2-1; D perhaps matches TRBD2 (6 bases). The sequenced sample consisted of peripheral blood. The clonotype comes from an elderly woman with active or convalescent COVID-19. The CDR3, as DNA: TGTGTTCTAGCGAGGCAGGGTTTCGGTGAGCAGTTCTTC. Amino acid sequence: CVLARQGFGEQFF.